Below are 23 T cell receptor beta chains sequenced from a single sample in a study of T-cell reconstitution after alpha-beta-depleted transplantation in children. The authors prepared the TCRbeta library with unique molecular identifiers. From the PCR reads, TCRdb called clonotypes with MiXCR, one entry per CDR3 protein. The sample consists of under 250,000 distinct CDR3 sequences, about a sixth of them appearing once. Sequenced material: PBMCs, mostly from graft donor cells, taken 360 days after TCRalphabeta/CD19-depleted stem cell transplant. The receptor source for this set is a male patient under 10 years old who had a stem cell transplant for acute lymphoblastic leukemia, so the T cells may come from the graft donor.

This sequence joins TRBV5-6 and TRBJ1-3; TRBD1 aligns across 8 bases. The ends lost 1 base at V and 2 bases at J; junction bases unmatched: 8. Germline V lookup: CDR1 SGHDT, CDR2 YYEEEE. This CDR3 is built from 17 residues. For the CDR3, the DNA is TGTGCCAGCAGCTTGTTGAGACAGGGGATTCCTGGAAACACCATATATTTT. It specifies CASSLLRQGIPGNTIYF.

The rearrangement links TRBV29-1 to TRBJ1-2, with D possibly matching TRBD1 (6 bases). This CDR3 contains 15 residues. CDR1 is SQVTM, CDR2 ANQGSEA, per germline. Trimming stripped 3 bases from V and 2 bases from J, with 16 bases between. The DNA for the CDR3 is TGCAGCGTTGATTCGGGACAAGGATGGAACTATGGCTACACCTTC. Its protein product is CSVDSGQGWNYGYTF.

The chain joins TRBV6-2 or TRBV6-3 to TRBJ2-3; a weak D match, TRBD1 (5 bases). V gave up 5 bases and J gave up 2 bases, with 17 bases separating them. The CDR3 is made up of 16 amino acids. Germline V lookup: CDR1 MNHEY, CDR2 SVGEGT. The CDR3 loop reads CASSEQGARNTDTQYF. CDR3 sequence (DNA): TGTGCCAGCAGTGAGCAGGGTGCACGGAACACAGATACGCAGTATTTT.

There are a few counts of this clonotype. Germline is not matched at one junction end, which may reflect a read error. The chain recombines TRBV7-2 with TRBJ2-1, with 9 nucleotides matching TRBD2. The germline V gene has CDR1 SGHTA and CDR2 FQGNSA. The CDR3 totals 16 residues. DNA for the CDR3: TGTGCCAGCAGCTTAGTTGGGACTAGCTCCCACAATGAGCAGTTCTTC. Residues: CASSLVGTSSHNEQFF.

This clonotype was detected a few times. The V gene is TRBV6-2 or TRBV6-3, the J gene TRBJ1-5, with no clear D. Trimming pared 7 bases from V and 3 bases from J, leaving 10 bases between. The CDR3 runs to 13 residues. CDR1 and CDR2 (germline): MNHEY, SVGEGT. As DNA, the CDR3 is TGTGCCAGCACCACCTCAATCAATCAGCCCCAGCATTTT. This gives the protein CASTTSINQPQHF.

The J gene is TRBJ2-4, the V gene TRBV6-1; D is perhaps TRBD1 (6 bases). This CDR3 has 13 residues. CDR1 and CDR2 (germline): MNHNS, SASEGT. Between the trimmed V and J ends, which lost 5 bases and 5 bases, there was a span of 10 bases. The CDR3 loop reads CASSPGGENIQYF. DNA for the CDR3: TGTGCCAGCAGTCCTGGGGGCGAAAACATTCAGTACTTC.

This clonotype has only a few counts. This chain connects TRBV9 to TRBJ2-2; a possible D gene is TRBD2 (6 bases). V lost 3 bases, J lost 1 base, and 13 bases lay in between. CDR1 is SGDLS and CDR2 is YYNGEE in the germline V gene. This CDR3 comprises 16 residues. CDR3 DNA sequence: TGTGCCAGCAGCGCTCTCCGGGACTTGAACACCGGGGAGCTGTTTTTT. Translated, it gives CASSALRDLNTGELFF.

This clonotype was seen a few times. The chain uses TRBV19 and TRBJ2-7; TRBD1 matches 9 bases. V shed 9 bases, J shed 6 bases, and the junction held 15 bases outside the gene matches. This CDR3 spans 15 amino acids. The germline gives CDR1 LNHDA, CDR2 SQIVND (reference sequence). The CDR3 loop is CASAISDRGPSEQYF. The CDR3 region has the DNA TGTGCCAGCGCAATATCGGACAGGGGTCCCTCCGAGCAGTACTTC.

The CDR3 bases are TGCAGTGTCGATAGCGGGGGTTTCTACGAGCAGTACTTC. Its translation: CSVDSGGFYEQYF. The chain has TRBV20-1 and TRBJ2-7; 9 bases are a match to TRBD2. The ends lost 7 bases at V and 3 bases at J; junction bases unmatched: 7. The CDR3 spans 13 residues. Germline V lookup: CDR1 DFQATT, CDR2 SNEGSKA (reference sequence).

In its sample, this clonotype was seen a few times. The CDR3 reads CASSLAAGLAGGAYNEQFF. In nucleotides, the CDR3 is TGTGCCAGCAGCCTTGCCGCGGGACTAGCGGGAGGGGCCTACAATGAGCAGTTCTTC. The chain recombines TRBV11-1 with TRBJ2-1, with 16 bases aligning to TRBD2. The CDR3 has 19 residues. V was pared by 5 bases and J by 2 bases, with 9 bases of the junction left unmatched. Germline V lookup: CDR1 SGHAT, CDR2 FQDESV (reference sequence).

This clonotype was counted only a few times. The chain links TRBV27 to TRBJ1-1, with TRBD1 identical over 8 bases. CDR3 length equals 19 residues. Germline V gene lookup returns CDR1 MNHEY and CDR2 SMNVEV (reference sequence). With 4 bases clipped from V and 0 bases from J, the junction kept 16 bases outside the gene matches. DNA for the CDR3: TGTGCCAGCAGTTCTGCCCATCTGACAGGGGCTTGGATGAACACTGAAGCTTTCTTT. This sequence encodes CASSSAHLTGAWMNTEAFF.

The table lists this clonotype with a few counts. The chain carries TRBV29-1 and TRBJ2-1; no definite D call. The germline gives CDR1 SQVTM, CDR2 ANQGSEA. This CDR3 comprises 15 residues. Trimming left V 7 bases short and J 0 bases short, with 16 bases between. The CDR3 sequence is CSATRPPSSYNEQFF. The CDR3 bases are TGCAGCGCGACCCGGCCCCCGAGCTCCTACAATGAGCAGTTCTTC.

This clonotype was detected only a few times. The chain has TRBV4-3 and TRBJ2-3; 15 bases agree with TRBD2. Germline V CDR1 and CDR2: LGHNA, YSLEER. The trim removed 4 bases at V and 2 bases at J, leaving 4 bases unmatched. The CDR3 is 17 amino acids. For the CDR3, the DNA is TGCGCCAGCAGCCCGGGACTAGCGGGGGGATTCACAGATACGCAGTATTTT. It encodes CASSPGLAGGFTDTQYF.

This chain links TRBV4-3 with TRBJ2-7; no reliable D call. The CDR3 totals 17 residues. The V end was cut by 0 bases, the J end by 5 bases, with 20 bases between. Germline V gives CDR1 LGHNA, CDR2 YSLEER. As DNA, the CDR3 is TGCGCCAGCAGCCAAGATCCCGTGAACTCTCCTTCGGACGAGCAGTACTTC. Translation: CASSQDPVNSPSDEQYF.

This sequence joins TRBV27 and TRBJ2-5, with D hard to call. Germline-derived CDR1 and CDR2 are MNHEY and SMNVEV (reference sequence). Trimming cost V 3 bases and J 7 bases, with 15 bases left between them. This CDR3 has 14 residues. The DNA for the CDR3 is TGTGCCAGCAGTTTCCGAGTGGATTCTAGGACCCAGTACTTC. Translating gives CASSFRVDSRTQYF.

The V and J genes are TRBV20-1 and TRBJ2-2, with TRBD1 identical over 9 bases. With 5 bases clipped from V and 4 bases from J, the junction kept 5 bases outside the gene matches. Germline lookup yields CDR1 DFQATT and CDR2 SNEGSKA (reference sequence). CDR3 length equals 14 residues. CDR3 nucleotide sequence: TGCAGTGCTCGACAGGGGGAAGGCACCGGGGAGCTGTTTTTT. It specifies CSARQGEGTGELFF.

Comment on this clonotype: One end of the junction varies from germline; a read error may be responsible. The V call is TRBV12-3 or TRBV12-4, the J call TRBJ2-7; the D gene is possibly TRBD2 (5 bases). The CDR3 totals 12 residues. The CDR3 spells CASSLGRTDGIF. As DNA, the CDR3 is TGTGCCAGCAGTTTGGGTAGAACCGACGGGATCTTC.

This clonotype was seen a handful of times. CDR3 amino acids: CASSRDRGISYEQYF. CDR3 bases: TGCGCCAGCAGCCGAGACAGGGGCATATCCTACGAGCAGTACTTC. The chain is built from TRBV5-1 and TRBJ2-7, with 8 bases fitting TRBD1. V lost 4 bases to trimming and J lost 1 base; unmatched junction nucleotides: 7. The CDR3 spans 15 residues. Germline CDR1 is SGHRS and CDR2 is YFSETQ.

The J gene is TRBJ2-2, the V gene TRBV28; possible D gene TRBD1, 6 bases. CDR1 is MDHEN, CDR2 SYDVKM, per germline. The CDR3 runs 15 residues. V was shortened by 2 bases and J by 4 bases, with 11 bases between the two germline ends. The CDR3 DNA reads as TGTGCCAGCAGTTTAGGGGGCGCGGGCACCGGGGAGCTGTTTTTT. Translating it yields CASSLGGAGTGELFF.

V and J are TRBV7-9 and TRBJ1-2; 7 nucleotides align to TRBD1. V trimming: 5 bases; J trimming: 4 bases; junction bases outside the gene matches: 13. Germline assignment: CDR1 SEHNR and CDR2 FQNEAQ (reference sequence). The CDR3 consists of 16 residues. CDR3 residues: CASSRMIDRDLYGYTF. CDR3 bases: TGTGCCAGCAGCCGTATGATAGACAGGGACCTCTATGGCTACACCTTC.

This clonotype was seen only once. V is TRBV12-3 or TRBV12-4 and J is TRBJ2-3, with D unresolved. The CDR3 extends over 14 amino acids. The V end lost 2 bases, the J end lost 2 bases, and 8 bases lay between the germline ends. The CDR3 region is CASSLSQATDTQYF. CDR3 nucleotide sequence: TGTGCCAGCAGTTTATCCCAGGCCACAGATACGCAGTATTTT.

This clonotype was counted a few times. The chain joins TRBV6-2 or TRBV6-3 to TRBJ2-1, with D possibly matching TRBD2 (5 bases). CDR3 size: 13 residues. Looked up from germline, CDR1 is MNHEY and CDR2 is SVGEGT. V was trimmed by 6 bases and J by 6 bases, leaving 12 bases between them. The CDR3 DNA reads as TGTGCCAGCAGAAACGAGGGTACCAATGAGCAGTTCTTC. Protein sequence: CASRNEGTNEQFF.

The chain uses TRBV5-4 and TRBJ1-1; possible D gene TRBD1, 6 bases. Between the trimmed V and J ends, which lost 3 bases and 1 base, there was a span of 10 bases. This CDR3 has 14 amino acids. Germline CDR1 and CDR2: SGHNT and YYREEE (reference sequence). The DNA for the CDR3 is TGTGCCAGCAGCTCCAAGACAGGGAACACTGAAGCTTTCTTT. It codes for CASSSKTGNTEAFF.